What follows are 31 T cell receptor beta chains derived from one specimen sequenced in a study of T cell responses to AZD1222 COVID-19 vaccine. Here immunoSEQ multiplex PCR was the method, and the copy in TCRdb shows in-frame clones only, minus some. This table has around 66,000 clones, 88% appearing once. The sequences come from peripheral blood, collected 28 days after the second dose of the MenACWY control vaccine. These receptors originate from an adult who received the MenACWY meningococcal vaccine as a control.

The chain joins TRBV19 to TRBJ2-7; 9 nucleotides line up with TRBD2. This CDR3 region has 15 residues. V dropped 4 bases and J dropped 1; count of bases not matched to a gene: 5. The germline V gene has CDR1 LNHDA and CDR2 SQIVND (reference sequence). CDR3 sequence: CASSKGTSRSYEQYF. DNA of the CDR3: TGTGCCAGTAGTAAGGGGACTAGCAGGTCCTACGAGCAGTACTTC.

The rearrangement joins TRBV7-2 to TRBJ2-7, with 7 bases that match TRBD2. CDR1 SGHTA and CDR2 FQGNSA come from the germline V gene. J gave up 0 bases and V 6 bases, and 8 bases lay outside the gene matches. The CDR3 loop spans 15 amino acids. The CDR3 loop is CASRPAGTNSYEQYF. CDR3 coding DNA: TGTGCCAGCAGACCCGCGGGGACTAACTCCTACGAGCAGTACTTC.

The CDR3 here is CASSQGGDQPQHF. DNA for the CDR3: TGTGCCAGCTCACAGGGGGGGGACCAGCCCCAGCATTTT. The J gene is TRBJ1-5, the V gene TRBV18, with a tentative D call TRBD1 (6 bases). CDR3 length: 13 residues. The germline V gene has CDR1 KGHSH and CDR2 LQKENI. V gave up 4 bases and J gave up 7 bases, with 11 bases separating them.

The chain has TRBV7-2 and TRBJ2-3, with D hard to call. Per germline, CDR1 SGHTA and CDR2 FQGNSA. There are 15 residues in the CDR3. The ends were cut back, 1 base at V and 0 bases at J, with 8 bases in the middle. The CDR3 loop reads CASSLDGRSTDTQYF. The DNA of the CDR3 is TGTGCCAGCAGCTTAGATGGCAGAAGCACAGATACGCAGTATTTT.

This chain uses TRBV10-3 with TRBJ1-5, with TRBD1 matching over 9 bases. V gave up 6 bases and J gave up 2 bases; unmatched junction bases: 2. The CDR3 runs to 14 residues. The germline V gene has CDR1 ENHRY and CDR2 SYGVKD. The CDR3 DNA reads as TGTGCCATCAGGGGACAGGGAGGCAATCAGCCCCAGCATTTT. This gives the protein CAIRGQGGNQPQHF.

V usage is TRBV9 and J usage is TRBJ2-7; tentatively, D is TRBD1 or TRBD2 (5 bases each). The CDR3 loop spans 13 amino acids. The V and J ends lost 8 bases and 4 bases respectively, with 16 bases between them. Germline CDR1 SGDLS, CDR2 YYNGEE. CDR3 nucleotide sequence: TGTGCCAGGTCGGCTCGTGGGGGATACGAGCAGTACTTC. This translates into CARSARGGYEQYF.

This clone has a single count. This chain links TRBV30 with TRBJ2-5; D is perhaps TRBD2 (6 bases). V shed 4 bases and J shed 1 base, with 25 bases lying between them. The CDR3 consists of 18 residues. The germline gives CDR1 GTSNPN, CDR2 SVGIG (reference sequence). CDR3 nucleotides: TGTGCCTGGAATACGGGGACTTCCGGGCGTCCCCCCCAAGAGACCCAGTACTTC. Translating it yields CAWNTGTSGRPPQETQYF.

The J gene is TRBJ2-3, the V gene TRBV18; D possibly matches TRBD1 or TRBD2 (9 bases each). The germline CDR1 and CDR2 sequences are KGHSH and LQKENI. The CDR3 totals 21 residues. Trimming pared 2 bases from V and 7 bases from J, leaving 34 bases between. The CDR3 DNA is TGTGCCAGCTCACCAAGGGGACAGGGAGTCGTCGCGCGGGAGGGGACACATACGCAGTATTTT. This sequence encodes CASSPRGQGVVAREGTHTQYF.

The V gene is TRBV5-4, the J gene TRBJ2-2, with D unresolved. Germline-derived CDR1 and CDR2 are SGHNT and YYREEE (reference sequence). The CDR3 runs 16 residues. V lost 4 bases and J lost 0, with 13 bases in between. CDR3 nucleotide sequence: TGTGCCAGCAGCCCCCGTAACCCGCCGAACACCGGGGAGCTGTTTTTT. As protein: CASSPRNPPNTGELFF.

The V call is TRBV25-1, the J call TRBJ2-6, with D unresolved. The CDR3 covers 16 residues. Per the germline V gene, CDR1 is MGHDK and CDR2 is SYGVNS. Trimming took 6 bases from V and 0 from J, leaving 12 bases between them. DNA of the CDR3: TGTGCCAGCAGCCGAATAGACGGCTCTGGGGCCAACGTCCTGACTTTC. This gives the protein CASSRIDGSGANVLTF. The variable domain in full, with the rest retrieved from reference TRBV25-1 and TRBJ2-6, is EADIYQTPRYLVIGTGKKITLECSQTMGHDKMYWYQQDPGMELHLIHYSYGVNSTEKGDLSSESTVSRIRTEHFPLTLESARPSHTSQYLCASSRIDGSGANVLTFGAGSRLTVL.

This clone was counted a single time. The chain has TRBV7-2 and TRBJ1-5; 10 positions match TRBD1. The CDR3 extends over 15 amino acids. In germline, CDR1 is SGHTA, CDR2 FQGNSA. V lost 2 bases to trimming and J lost 5 bases; unmatched junction nucleotides: 3. CDR3 sequence: CASSLRTGGDQPQHF. The CDR3 coding sequence is TGTGCCAGCAGCTTAAGGACAGGGGGAGATCAGCCCCAGCATTTT.

The rearrangement joins TRBV29-1 to TRBJ1-1; weak D call: TRBD1 (5 bases). V gave up 7 bases and J gave up 4 bases, with 19 bases separating them. This CDR3 is built from 14 residues. Germline values: CDR1 SQVTM, CDR2 ANQGSEA. The CDR3 region is CSAARNGGSTEAFF. The CDR3 DNA reads TGCAGCGCCGCCCGGAACGGGGGTAGCACTGAAGCTTTCTTT.

This clone was detected only once. V and J are TRBV7-2 and TRBJ2-2; unclear D gene. From germline, CDR1 is SGHTA and CDR2 FQGNSA. The CDR3 spans 16 residues. The V and J ends lost 5 bases and 0 bases respectively, with 13 bases between them. In DNA, the CDR3 is TGTGCCAGCAGCGAACAGACGGGTCCGAACACCGGGGAGCTGTTTTTT. Translating it yields CASSEQTGPNTGELFF.

The chain combines TRBV30 with TRBJ2-5; D tentatively fits TRBD1 or TRBD2 (7 bases each). The CDR3 has 14 residues. Germline V gives CDR1 GTSNPN, CDR2 SVGIG (reference sequence). Trimming stripped 0 bases from V and 5 bases from J, with 13 bases between. The CDR3 is CAWSVGGGAETQYF. CDR3 DNA: TGTGCCTGGAGTGTGGGAGGGGGCGCGGAGACCCAGTACTTC.

This CDR3 is CASSPDASSYNSPLHF. The CDR3 nucleotides are TGTGCCAGCTCACCCGACGCGAGCTCCTATAATTCACCCCTCCACTTT. J is TRBJ1-6 and V is TRBV18; no clear D. In germline, CDR1 is KGHSH, CDR2 LQKENI. This CDR3 has 16 residues. The V end lost 3 bases, the J end lost 0 bases, and 9 bases lay between the germline ends.

The rearrangement uses TRBV12-3 or TRBV12-4 and TRBJ1-2; possible D gene TRBD1, 6 bases. The CDR3 extends over 13 amino acids. The ends were cut back, 1 base at V and 8 bases at J, with 11 bases in the middle. In DNA form, the CDR3 reads TGTGCCAGCAGTTTAGGTACAGGGACGGGCTACACCTTC. As protein: CASSLGTGTGYTF.

V gene TRBV30 combines with J gene TRBJ1-5; 7 bases fit TRBD1. Germline loops: CDR1 GTSNPN, CDR2 SVGIG (reference sequence). The CDR3 spans 12 residues. The J segment lost 8 bases and the V segment lost 4 bases, leaving 5 bases of the junction unmatched. The CDR3 DNA is TGTGCCTGGAATCAGGGGGTCGAGCCCCAGCATTTT. Translation gives CAWNQGVEPQHF.

The rearrangement uses TRBV5-4 and TRBJ2-7; D gene uncertain. The V gene lost 0 bases and the J gene lost 7 bases, with 11 bases spanning the gap. Germline-derived CDR1 and CDR2 are SGHNT and YYREEE (reference sequence). The length of the CDR3 is 13 residues. DNA for the CDR3: TGTGCCAGCAGCTTGGCACAGAGCAAAGAGCAGTACTTC. Protein product: CASSLAQSKEQYF.

V and J are TRBV3-1 (or the pseudogene TRBV3-2) and TRBJ1-6; no firm D call. CDR1 and CDR2 (germline): LGHDT, YNNKEL (reference sequence). The CDR3 sequence is 18 residues long. V lost 1 base, J lost 6 bases, and 19 bases lay in between. The CDR3 DNA sequence: TGTGCCAGCAGCCAAGGGTCTTTAGGACGGAGTGGTAATTCACCCCTCCACTTT. Amino acids: CASSQGSLGRSGNSPLHF.

The gene calls are TRBV19 and TRBJ1-3; 9 bases match TRBD1. CDR3 size: 16 residues. Germline trimming cut 5 bases from V and 4 bases from J; bases unmatched to any gene: 9. From germline, CDR1 is LNHDA and CDR2 SQIVND (reference sequence). CDR3 protein: CASSPEDRGVGNTIYF. In DNA form, the CDR3 reads TGTGCCAGTAGTCCGGAGGACAGGGGAGTGGGAAACACCATATATTTT.

CDR3 sequence reads: CASSYEGIGELFF. The CDR3 region has the DNA TGTGCCAGCAGTTACGAAGGGATCGGGGAGCTGTTTTTT. The chain links TRBV6-2 or TRBV6-3 to TRBJ2-2, with D unresolved. Germline CDR1 reads MNHEY; CDR2 reads SVGEGT. V dropped 2 bases and J dropped 7 bases, with 8 bases sitting between them. The CDR3 has 13 residues.

The chain combines TRBV15 with TRBJ2-7; 7 positions match TRBD2. J lost 11 bases, V lost 4 bases, and 14 bases had no gene match. CDR3 size: 14 residues. Germline assignment: CDR1 LNHNV and CDR2 YYDKDF (reference sequence). CDR3 sequence reads: CATSTIPGSAGEYF. CDR3 coding DNA: TGTGCCACCAGCACCATACCCGGTTCGGCGGGGGAGTACTTC. The full variable domain, rest sourced from reference TRBV15 and TRBJ2-7, is DAMVIQNPRYQVTQFGKPVTLSCSQTLNHNVMYWYQQKSSQAPKLLFHYYDKDFNNEADTPDNFQSRRPNTSFCFLDIRSPGLGDTAMYLCATSTIPGSAGEYFGPGTRLTVT.

The chain has TRBV3-1 (or the pseudogene TRBV3-2) and TRBJ2-1, with 11 positions matching TRBD2. The CDR3 spans 18 residues. Germline assignment: CDR1 LGHDT and CDR2 YNNKEL (reference sequence). The V and J ends lost 5 bases and 7 bases, in that order; junction bases with no gene match: 16. The CDR3 here is CASSWTLAGGSSGNEQFF. CDR3 nucleotide sequence: TGTGCCAGCAGCTGGACGTTAGCGGGAGGGTCCTCTGGGAATGAGCAGTTCTTC.

This clone occurred once. This sequence joins TRBV7-9 and TRBJ2-1; no clear D gene. The CDR3 is made up of 13 amino acids. The V and J ends lost 3 bases and 3 bases respectively, with 6 bases between them. The germline V gene encodes CDR1 SEHNR and CDR2 FQNEAQ (reference sequence). DNA for the CDR3: TGTGCCAGCAGCTTGGGCAGCTACAATGAGCAGTTCTTC. As protein: CASSLGSYNEQFF. Filled out from reference TRBV7-9 and TRBJ2-1, the complete variable domain reads DTGVSQNPRHKITKRGQNVTFRCDPISEHNRLYWYRQTLGQGPEFLTYFQNEAQLEKSRLLSDRFSAERPKGSFSTLEIQRTEQGDSAMYLCASSLGSYNEQFFGPGTRLTVL.

About this clone: The junction does not match germline at one end; this may be a read error. The chain links TRBV28 to TRBJ1-2, with a weak D call TRBD1 (6 bases). Germline values: CDR1 MDHEN, CDR2 SYDVKM. This CDR3 has 14 residues. The CDR3 sequence: CASRLWDTHYGYTF. The CDR3 DNA is TGTGCCAGCAGGTTATGGGACACCCACTATGGCTACACCTTC.

The V and J genes are TRBV24-1 and TRBJ2-3, with 12 bases fitting TRBD2. V lost 4 bases and J lost 5; bases outside the gene matches: 0. Per germline, CDR1 KGHDR and CDR2 SFDVKD. The CDR3 consists of 14 residues. CDR3 sequence: CATSEGLAGDTQYF. The CDR3 nucleotides are TGTGCCACCAGTGAGGGACTAGCGGGAGATACGCAGTATTTT.

The V call is TRBV6-5, the J call TRBJ2-7; 8 bases are a match to TRBD2. The CDR3 is 13 amino acids. CDR1 and CDR2 from the germline V gene are MNHEY and SVGAGI. V dropped 0 bases and J dropped 6; count of bases not matched to a gene: 1. CDR3 sequence (DNA): TGTGCCAGCAGTTACTCCCGGGAGGGCGAGCAGTACTTC. Translation gives CASSYSREGEQYF.

This clone was recorded only once. This rearrangement joins TRBV27 to TRBJ1-4; the match to TRBD1 covers 7 bases. Germline V gene sequence: CDR1 MNHEY, CDR2 SMNVEV (reference sequence). CDR3 length equals 15 residues. V shed 6 bases, J shed 7 bases, and the junction held 11 bases outside the gene matches. The CDR3 nucleotides read TGTGCCAGCAGCACCCTGGGACAGCGGCTTGAAAAACTGTTTTTT. Its translation is CASSTLGQRLEKLFF.

This chain joins TRBV9 and TRBJ2-3, with no clear D. CDR1 SGDLS and CDR2 YYNGEE come from the germline V gene. V was trimmed by 3 bases and J by 2 bases, leaving 4 bases between them. This CDR3 is built from 12 residues. CDR3 loop: CASSAYTDTQYF. The CDR3 nucleotides read TGTGCCAGCAGCGCGTACACAGATACGCAGTATTTT.

This chain uses TRBV28 with TRBJ2-7; TRBD2 agrees at 10 bases. The CDR3 is 16 residues long. The J segment lost 0 bases and the V segment lost 2 bases, leaving 4 bases of the junction unmatched. Germline V CDR1 and CDR2: MDHEN, SYDVKM. The CDR3 reads CASSLELAGPSYEQYF. The CDR3 region has the DNA TGTGCCAGCAGTTTAGAACTAGCGGGACCCTCCTACGAGCAGTACTTC.

The V gene is TRBV7-2, the J gene TRBJ2-7; 11 nucleotides align to TRBD2. V trimming: 2 bases; J trimming: 5 bases; junction bases outside the gene matches: 2. The length of the CDR3 is 14 residues. The germline CDR1 and CDR2 sequences are SGHTA and FQGNSA. CDR3 in DNA: TGTGCCAGCAGCTTATTGACTAGCGGGAACGAGCAGTACTTC. Its translation: CASSLLTSGNEQYF.